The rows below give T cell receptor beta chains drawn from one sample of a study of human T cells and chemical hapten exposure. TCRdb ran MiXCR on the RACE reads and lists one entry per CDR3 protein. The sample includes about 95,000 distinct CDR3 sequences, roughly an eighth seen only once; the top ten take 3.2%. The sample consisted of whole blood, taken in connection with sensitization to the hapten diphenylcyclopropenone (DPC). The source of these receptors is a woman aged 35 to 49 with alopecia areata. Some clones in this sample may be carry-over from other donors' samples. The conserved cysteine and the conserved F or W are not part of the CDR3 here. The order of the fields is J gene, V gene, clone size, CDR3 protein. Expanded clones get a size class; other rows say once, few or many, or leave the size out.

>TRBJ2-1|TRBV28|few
ASRSSGRGGYNEQF
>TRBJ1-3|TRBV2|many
ASSEEGALLFSGNTIY
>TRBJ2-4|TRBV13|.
ASSLSPGENIQY
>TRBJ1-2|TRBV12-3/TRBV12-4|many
ASSVLGGYT
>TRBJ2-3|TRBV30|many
AWRAPLGLAGVRDTQY
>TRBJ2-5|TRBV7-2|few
ASSLARQETQY
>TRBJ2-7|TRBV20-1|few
SARSRWGAYEQY
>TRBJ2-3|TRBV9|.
ASSVGVWDTQY
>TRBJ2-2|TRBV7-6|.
ASSFLASANTGELF
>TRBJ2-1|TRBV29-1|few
SVESASVGNEQF
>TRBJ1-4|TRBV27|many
ASSRWTAASTNEKLF
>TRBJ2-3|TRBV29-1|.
SVRRGPDTQY
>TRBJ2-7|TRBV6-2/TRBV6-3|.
ASSYASSGPYEQY
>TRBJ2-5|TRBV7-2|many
ATDRTGIETQY
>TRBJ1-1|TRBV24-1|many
ATSYTGTNTEAF
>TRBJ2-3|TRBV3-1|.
ASTEGLHTDTQY
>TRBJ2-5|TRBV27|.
ASSLGLDSGAQY
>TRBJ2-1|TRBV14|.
ASSRTGAYNEQF
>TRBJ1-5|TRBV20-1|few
SARDREKQPQH
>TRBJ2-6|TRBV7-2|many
ASSLAPGEMSNVLT
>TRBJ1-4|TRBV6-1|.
ASSEAASPPTKLF
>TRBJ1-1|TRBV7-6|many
ASSSLAGNTEAF
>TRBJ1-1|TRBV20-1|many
SANPTGLNTEAF
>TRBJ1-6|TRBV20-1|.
SAYTGNSPLH
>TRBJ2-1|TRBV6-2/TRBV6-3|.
ASSYGGKNLRNEQF
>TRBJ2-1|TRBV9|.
AIEASGGLYNEQF
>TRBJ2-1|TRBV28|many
ASSFNEQF
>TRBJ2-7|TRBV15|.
ATSLMTSGEQY
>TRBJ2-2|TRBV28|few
ASSSTTVGAGELF
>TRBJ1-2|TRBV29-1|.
SVEVQEKGYGYT
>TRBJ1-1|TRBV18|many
ASSSGQDTEAF